This TCR beta chain was sequenced in a study of shared clonotypes between healthy human individuals. Study-wide context: The donors, a couple of women and a few men, were aged 18 to 49. Findings and limits, study-wide: With several donors compared, about 5.2% of naive CD4 clonotypes were shared.

Naive CD8 cells lacked CD45RO and underwent positive selection for CCR7, leaving out terminally differentiated effector memory CD45RA+ cells. Every donor was a Caucasian adult from Nashville, Tennessee. Germline V gene lookup returns CDR1 SGHRS and CDR2 YFSETQ. V lost 4 bases, J lost 3 bases, and 10 bases stayed unmatched. The CDR3 runs to 17 residues. In regard to this clone: The antigen is undetermined.

The authors distributed each subset's genomic DNA evenly over several immunoSEQ plates. TCRdb keeps only in-frame clones here, not all; method: immunoSEQ multiplex PCR. The sample gives some 2.1 million clones, 93% of which show up once; approximately 1.7% is in the top ten. The sequence was collected from a young man in good health. Some clones in this sample may be carry-over from other donors' samples. The chain carries TRBV5-1 and TRBJ2-2, with 9 bases matching TRBD1. Sequenced: naive CD8+ T cells from PBMCs. The CDR3 region has the DNA TGCGCCAGCAGCCAGAGCCGGGACAGGGTGGACACCGGGGAGCTGTTTTTT. Protein sequence: CASSQSRDRVDTGELFF.